This T cell receptor (beta chain) was recorded in a study of CD8+ T cells in alopecia areata. Germline V lookup: CDR1 NNHNN, CDR2 SYGAGS (reference sequence). The CDR3 is 15 residues long. J gave up 0 bases and V 3 bases, and 2 bases lay outside the gene matches. The sample holds a few counts of this clone. Any gene name here is a mouse gene name. The read ends 4 residues before the CDR3 terminus; that terminus is restored from the germline J gene. Sequencing templates came from extracted RNA that was reverse transcribed into cDNA. Clones were read by immunoSEQ multiplex PCR, and TCRdb kept only the in-frame ones, dropping some. This sample has over 100,000 clones, each found more than once.

This clonotype originated in a C3H/HeJ mouse with alopecia areata. This strain's MHC haplotype is H2-k. Material for sequencing was lesional skin. V and J are TRBV13-2 and TRBJ2-4; 9 nucleotides agree with TRBD2. The CDR3 reads CASGGTGDSQNTLYF. Partial CDR3 DNA: TGTGCCAGCGGTGGGACTGGGGATAGTCAAAAC.